This is a list of T cell receptor beta chains from one sample in a study of OX40 agonist ivuxolimab in advanced cancers. Only in-frame clones appear in the TCRdb table, and some are missing; sequencing was by immunoSEQ multiplex PCR. The table lists 35,000 or so clones, around 77% of them singletons. This sample comprised CD4+ or CD8+ T cells sorted from blood, obtained in a trial of the OX40 agonist ivuxolimab. Every receptor here comes from an adult with an advanced solid tumor such as melanoma, head and neck, liver or kidney cancer. Each CDR3 is given with its conserved first and last residue. Each record gives: V gene, CDR3 length, J gene, D gene, clone size, CDR3 protein, CDR3 DNA. The D gene is left open where the match is weak. Clone size is given for some rows only: seen once, a few or many times, or a class if the clone is expanded.

>TRBV7-9|17|TRBJ1-1|TRBD1|-
CASSDTRNRGANTEAFF
TGTGCCAGCAGCGATACTAGAAACAGGGGAGCGAACACTGAAGCTTTCTTT
>TRBV19|14|TRBJ2-3|TRBD2|-
CASSIAGGSDTQYF
TGTGCCAGTAGTATAGCGGGGGGTTCAGATACGCAGTATTTT
>TRBV9|15|TRBJ2-7|TRBD1|-
CASSPGTATSYEQYF
TGTGCCAGCAGCCCGGGGACAGCAACCTCCTACGAGCAGTACTTC
>TRBV9|14|TRBJ2-3|-|-
CASSVEGSTDTQYF
TGTGCCAGCAGCGTAGAGGGTAGCACAGATACGCAGTATTTT
>TRBV4-1|15|TRBJ2-3|-|-
CASSQEDSGTDTQYF
TGCGCCAGCAGCCAAGAGGATAGCGGCACAGATACGCAGTATTTT
>TRBV19|15|TRBJ1-1|-|-
CASSPSAGMGTEAFF
TGTGCCAGTAGTCCCTCAGCCGGGATGGGGACTGAAGCTTTCTTT
>TRBV7-9|14|TRBJ2-7|-|-
CASSFRDPSYEQYF
TGTGCCAGCAGCTTTAGGGATCCCTCCTACGAGCAGTACTTC
>TRBV7-9|12|TRBJ1-1|-|-
CASSWGRGEAFF
TGTGCCAGCAGCTGGGGGCGGGGTGAAGCTTTCTTT
>TRBV27|11|TRBJ1-2|-|-
CASAGPSGYTF
TGTGCCAGCGCGGGCCCCTCTGGCTACACCTTC
>TRBV27|18|TRBJ1-6|-|-
CASSLFYMGALDNSPLHF
TGTGCCAGCAGTTTATTTTATATGGGGGCGTTAGATAATTCACCCCTCCACTTT
>TRBV7-2|16|TRBJ2-5|TRBD2|few
CASSLGRLAGGETQYF
TGTGCCAGCAGCTTAGGTCGTCTAGCGGGAGGGGAGACCCAGTACTTC
>TRBV29-1|14|TRBJ1-1|-|-
CSVEGGRVDTEAFF
TGCAGCGTTGAAGGAGGCAGGGTGGACACTGAAGCTTTCTTT
>TRBV4-3|15|TRBJ1-3|-|-
CASSQDVGIGNTIYF
TGCGCCAGCAGCCAAGATGTGGGAATCGGAAACACCATATATTTT
>TRBV7-9|15|TRBJ2-1|TRBD2|once
CASSETSGDYNEQFF
TGTGCCAGCAGCGAGACTAGCGGTGATTACAATGAGCAGTTCTTC
>TRBV11-1|16|TRBJ2-1|TRBD2|-
CASSAYPSGRGDEQFF
TGTGCCAGCAGCGCCTATCCTAGCGGGAGGGGGGATGAGCAGTTCTTC
>TRBV25-1|13|TRBJ2-5|-|-
CASSWDKQETQYF
TGTGCCAGCAGTTGGGACAAACAAGAGACCCAGTACTTC
>TRBV6-5|13|TRBJ1-1|-|-
CASSEGLNTEAFF
TGTGCCAGCAGTGAAGGGTTGAACACTGAAGCTTTCTTT
>TRBV28|14|TRBJ2-1|TRBD2|-
CASSWGLAGGEQFF
TGTGCCAGCAGCTGGGGACTAGCCGGGGGTGAGCAGTTCTTC
>TRBV7-2|11|TRBJ1-2|-|once
CASSQDYGYTF
TGTGCCAGCAGCCAGGACTATGGCTACACCTTC
>TRBV5-5|17|TRBJ2-3|-|-
CASSLSGGGIGTDTQYF
TGTGCCAGCAGCTTGTCTGGAGGGGGAATCGGCACAGATACGCAGTATTTT
>TRBV10-3|18|TRBJ2-3|TRBD2|-
CAISESKSGGSSTDTQYF
TGTGCCATCAGTGAGTCGAAAAGCGGGGGGTCAAGCACAGATACGCAGTATTTT
>TRBV7-9|14|TRBJ1-4|-|-
CASSSTTGHEKLFF
TGTGCCAGCAGCTCGACTACAGGGCACGAAAAACTGTTTTTT
>TRBV11-2|17|TRBJ2-7|TRBD2|-
CASSLGSGTSSTYEQYF
TGTGCCAGCAGCTTAGGCTCCGGGACTAGCTCAACCTACGAGCAGTACTTC
>TRBV4-1|15|TRBJ2-7|TRBD2|-
CASSRQGREGREQYF
TGCGCCAGCAGCCGACAAGGAAGGGAGGGACGCGAGCAGTACTTC
>TRBV30|14|TRBJ2-7|TRBD2|-
CAWSILNSGSEQYF
TGTGCCTGGAGTATCCTGAATAGCGGGTCCGAGCAGTACTTC
>TRBV6-1|17|TRBJ2-2|-|-
CASSENWAGSRTGELFF
TGTGCCAGCAGTGAAAACTGGGCGGGAAGTCGCACCGGGGAGCTGTTTTTT
>TRBV6-5|12|TRBJ2-5|-|-
CASGQGWETQYF
TGTGCCAGCGGTCAGGGGTGGGAGACCCAGTACTTC
>TRBV2|11|TRBJ2-7|-|-
CASSASYEQYF
TGTGCCAGCAGTGCGAGCTACGAGCAGTACTTC
>TRBV13|15|TRBJ1-1|TRBD1|-
CASSLLGQGAPEAFF
TGTGCCAGCAGCTTACTCGGACAGGGGGCACCTGAAGCTTTCTTT
>TRBV9|14|TRBJ1-2|-|few
CASSVERGWFGYTF
TGTGCCAGCAGCGTAGAAAGGGGGTGGTTCGGCTACACCTTC
>TRBV28|11|TRBJ1-4|-|-
CASSPSGGLFF
TGTGCCAGCTCCCCTTCTGGGGGACTGTTTTTT
>TRBV28|13|TRBJ2-7|-|few
CASSLGRSYEQYF
TGTGCCAGCAGTTTGGGCAGATCCTACGAGCAGTACTTC
>TRBV5-6|14|TRBJ1-2|-|-
CASSLLSTGKGYTF
TGTGCCAGCAGCTTGCTTTCCACAGGGAAAGGCTACACCTTC
>TRBV28|15|TRBJ2-5|TRBD1|-
CASTRTGTGQETQYF
TGTGCCAGCACCCGAACAGGGACAGGGCAAGAGACCCAGTACTTC
>TRBV6-1|15|TRBJ2-1|-|-
CASSELLWGANEQFF
TGTGCCAGCAGTGAACTCCTCTGGGGAGCTAATGAGCAGTTCTTC
>TRBV7-3|15|TRBJ1-1|TRBD1|-
CASSSFDRGNTEAFF
TGTGCCAGCAGCTCGTTCGACAGGGGGAACACTGAAGCTTTCTTT
>TRBV7-9|15|TRBJ2-5|TRBD1|few
CASSLYGDRDATQYF
TGTGCCAGCAGCTTATACGGGGACAGAGATGCGACCCAGTACTTC
>TRBV7-9|17|TRBJ2-7|TRBD1|-
CASSLEVGDRGVYEQYF
TGTGCCAGCAGCTTAGAGGTTGGGGACAGGGGTGTATACGAGCAGTACTTC
>TRBV14|13|TRBJ2-7|-|-
CASSQDGDYEQYF
TGTGCCAGCAGCCAAGACGGGGATTACGAGCAGTACTTC
>TRBV7-9|14|TRBJ1-2|-|-
CASSLGSSGAGYTF
TGTGCCAGCAGCTTAGGATCATCCGGGGCTGGCTACACCTTC
>TRBV6-5|14|TRBJ2-7|TRBD1|-
CASSPDTGGYEQYF
TGTGCCAGCAGTCCAGACACAGGGGGGTACGAGCAGTACTTC
>TRBV4-1|16|TRBJ1-2|TRBD1|-
CASSQAPTGVFHGYTF
TGCGCCAGCAGCCAAGCCCCGACAGGGGTTTTTCATGGCTACACCTTC
>TRBV9|14|TRBJ2-3|-|few
CASSVGASTDTQYF
TGTGCCAGCAGCGTAGGAGCCAGCACAGATACGCAGTATTTT
>TRBV19|15|TRBJ2-5|TRBD1|-
CASSFSGTGAETQYF
TGTGCCAGTAGTTTCTCCGGGACAGGGGCAGAGACCCAGTACTTC
>TRBV7-7|14|TRBJ2-2|-|-
CASSPVPNTGELFF
TGTGCTAGCAGTCCAGTTCCGAACACCGGGGAGCTGTTTTTT
>TRBV7-9|15|TRBJ2-7|-|-
CASSSRDGLNYEQYF
TGTGCCAGCAGCTCCCGGGACGGGCTGAATTACGAGCAGTACTTC
>TRBV28|18|TRBJ2-7|-|-
CASSGIKEPGPTSYEQYF
TGTGCCAGCAGTGGGATCAAAGAACCGGGACCAACCTCCTACGAGCAGTACTTC
>TRBV27|17|TRBJ2-7|TRBD2|-
CASSLRWKGLVDGEQYF
TGTGCCAGCAGTCTACGTTGGAAGGGACTAGTAGACGGTGAGCAGTACTTC
>TRBV4-1|15|TRBJ2-5|TRBD2|-
CASSQTSSGLGTQYF
TGCGCCAGCAGCCAAACCTCTAGCGGGTTGGGAACCCAGTACTTC
>TRBV5-1|18|TRBJ2-1|-|-
CASSLESISLAPYNEQFF
TGCGCCAGCAGCTTGGAATCCATCAGTTTAGCTCCTTACAATGAGCAGTTCTTC
>TRBV6-6|15|TRBJ2-5|-|few
CASSYLGEFQETQYF
TGTGCCAGCAGTTACTTGGGGGAGTTCCAAGAGACCCAGTACTTC
>TRBV7-2|13|TRBJ2-2|-|-
CASSLDNTGELFF
TGTGCCAGCAGCTTAGACAACACCGGGGAGCTGTTTTTT
>TRBV7-9|11|TRBJ2-1|-|-
CASTTMGEQFF
TGTGCCAGCACCACTATGGGTGAGCAGTTCTTC
>TRBV7-6|12|TRBJ2-1|-|-
CASSLGGGEQFF
TGTGCCAGCAGCTTAGGGGGAGGTGAGCAGTTCTTC
>TRBV4-1|15|TRBJ1-5|TRBD1|-
CASSPGTGGNQPQHF
TGCGCCAGCAGCCCAGGGACAGGGGGAAATCAGCCCCAGCATTTT